Sequencing of this T cell receptor beta chain was carried out in a study of blood T cells in healthy people across ages. Germline CDR1 and CDR2: SGDLS and YYNGEE. The CDR3 totals 16 residues. V gave up 3 bases and J gave up 0 bases, with 12 bases separating them. General study results and limits: Per million T cells, the diversity of TCR beta decreased roughly linearly as age advanced.

As concerns this clonotype: Antigen unknown.

A second 7 to 11 cycle PCR used barcoded and J-beta primers. TCRdb re-analysed the 5' RACE reads in MiXCR, keeping a single row per CDR3 protein. The table has about 1,400,000 distinct CDR3 sequences, approximately 59% seen once. Donors each provided 8 to 10 milliliters of peripheral blood. Sequencing input: blood. This TCR was recovered from a young man in good health. J is TRBJ2-2 and V is TRBV9; D possibly corresponds to TRBD2 (6 bases). The CDR3 DNA is TGTGCCAGCAGCGGGGCTGGCGGGACGAACACCGGGGAGCTGTTTTTT. The encoded protein is CASSGAGGTNTGELFF.